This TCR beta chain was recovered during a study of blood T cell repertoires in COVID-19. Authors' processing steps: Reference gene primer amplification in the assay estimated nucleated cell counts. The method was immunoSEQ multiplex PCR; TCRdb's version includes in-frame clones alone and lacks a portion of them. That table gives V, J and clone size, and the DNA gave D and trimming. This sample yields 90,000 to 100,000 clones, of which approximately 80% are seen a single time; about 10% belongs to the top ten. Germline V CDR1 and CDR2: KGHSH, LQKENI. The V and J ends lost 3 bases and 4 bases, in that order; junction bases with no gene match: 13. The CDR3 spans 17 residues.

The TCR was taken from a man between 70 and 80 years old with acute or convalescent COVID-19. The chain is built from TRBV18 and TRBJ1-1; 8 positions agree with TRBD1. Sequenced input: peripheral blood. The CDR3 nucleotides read TGTGCCAGCTCACCGAGTTCAGGGGGCCCCTATGGCACTGAAGCTTTCTTT. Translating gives CASSPSSGGPYGTEAFF.